This T cell receptor (beta chain) comes out of a study of blood T cell repertoires in COVID-19. About the research overall: The United States, Italy and Spain provided the acute and convalescent COVID-19 samples. Sources were T cells, B-cell-depleted T cells, or PBMCs; the material itself was cDNA or gDNA.

Clones were sequenced by immunoSEQ multiplex PCR, and TCRdb holds only the in-frame ones, with some missing. The sample consists of about 480,000 clones, 89% of them appearing once. The CDR3 sequence is 16 residues long. J was trimmed by 4 bases and V by 5 bases; bases with no gene match: 11. Germline lookup yields CDR1 SEHNR and CDR2 FQNEAQ (reference sequence). The sample comprised peripheral blood. The rearrangement uses TRBV7-9 and TRBJ2-4; 7 positions agree with TRBD1. The receptor was derived from a man between 18 and 35 years old with COVID-19, enrolled during active disease. CDR3 DNA: TGTGCCAGCAGCATGGCATATCGGGGACAGAAAAACATTCAGTACTTC. Translating it yields CASSMAYRGQKNIQYF. Supplemented by reference TRBV7-9 and TRBJ2-4, the full variable domain reads DTGVSQNPRHKITKRGQNVTFRCDPISEHNRLYWYRQTLGQGPEFLTYFQNEAQLEKSRLLSDRFSAERPKGSFSTLEIQRTEQGDSAMYLCASSMAYRGQKNIQYFGAGTRLSVL.